The clone carrying this TCR beta chain occurred many times. The source of the sample is a study of T cell repertoires in cytomegalovirus infection. MiXCR, applied by TCRdb to the reads, yields one record per CDR3 protein. The sample includes 450,000 to 550,000 distinct CDR3 sequences, approximately 17% of them seen just once. Germline V gene data show CDR1 as SGHVS and CDR2 as FQNEAQ. The CDR3 spans 17 residues. J was trimmed by 1 base and V by 4 bases; bases with no gene match: 9. The chain is built from TRBV7-8 and TRBJ1-1; the match to TRBD1 covers 10 bases. The sequence was collected from a human donor in good health (CMV status not recorded). Some clones in this sample may be carry-over from other donors' samples. The sample was CD8+ T cells from PBMCs. The CDR3 DNA reads TGTGCCAGCAGCTCGAAGACAGGGGGCTTATGGAACACTGAAGCTTTCTTT. Protein product: CASSSKTGGLWNTEAFF.